Listed below are T cell receptor beta chains from one sample, sequenced in a study of T cell repertoires in cytomegalovirus infection. TCRdb analysed the reads with MiXCR anew, one entry per CDR3 protein. The sample records some 940,000 distinct CDR3 sequences, 30% to 40% being singletons. Their antigens are not known. Here the sequenced sample was cultured CD8+ T cells from PBMCs, taken from culture after CMV antigen stimulation. All receptors derive from a human donor in good health (CMV status not recorded). Some clones in this sample may be carry-over from other donors' samples. The CDR3 runs from the conserved cysteine through the conserved F or W. Each record gives: V gene, clone size, D gene, J gene, CDR3 protein, CDR3 DNA. D genes are given only for firm matches. The size field is filled for only some rows; it gives once, few, many or a size class.

TRBV11-2,-,TRBD1,TRBJ2-5,CASRTGSLTGPGQGHYQETQYF,TGTGCCAGTCGTACCGGGTCACTTACGGGGCCGGGACAGGGGCATTACCAAGAGACCCAGTACTTC
TRBV6-5,few,TRBD1,TRBJ1-4,CASSSDRGPAANEKLFF,TGTGCCAGCAGCTCGGACAGGGGCCCCGCGGCTAATGAAAAACTGTTTTTT
TRBV29-1,few,TRBD2,TRBJ2-3,CSAWDYLDTQYF,TGCAGCGCCTGGGACTACCTAGATACGCAGTATTTT
TRBV6-1,-,-,TRBJ2-7,CASTPPRQGLSYEQYF,TGTGCCAGCACCCCACCCCGCCAGGGACTCTCCTACGAGCAGTACTTC
TRBV10-3,-,-,TRBJ1-2,CAIEAGANYGYTF,TGTGCCATCGAGGCAGGCGCTAACTATGGCTACACCTTC
TRBV20-1,-,-,TRBJ2-1,CSRQADYLNHNEQFF,TGCAGTAGACAGGCTGATTATCTGAACCACAATGAGCAGTTCTTC
TRBV5-5,-,-,TRBJ1-2,CASLNGNYGYTF,TGTGCCAGCTTAAACGGAAACTATGGCTACACCTTC
TRBV2,-,TRBD2,TRBJ2-2,CASSFSPTSGGQNTGELFF,TGTGCCAGCAGTTTCAGCCCAACTAGCGGGGGTCAGAACACCGGGGAGCTGTTTTTT
TRBV4-3,-,-,TRBJ2-7,CASSPTGRAYEQYF,TGCGCCAGCAGCCCCACAGGTCGTGCGTACGAGCAGTACTTC
TRBV6-1,-,TRBD2,TRBJ2-6,CASSERGGGPSSGANVLTF,TGTGCCAGCAGTGAACGGGGCGGGGGGCCTAGCTCTGGGGCCAACGTCCTGACTTTC
TRBV7-9,-,TRBD1,TRBJ2-1,CASSTMTGSEQFF,TGTGCCAGCAGCACCATGACAGGGAGCGAGCAGTTCTTC
TRBV7-3,-,-,TRBJ1-2,CASSGRGTGTMKGYTF,TGTGCCAGCAGCGGCCGAGGTACAGGGACAATGAAGGGCTACACCTTC
TRBV4-1,-,TRBD1,TRBJ1-2,CASSNGGGLGYTF,TGCGCCAGCAGCAACGGAGGGGGCCTTGGCTACACCTTC
TRBV27,-,TRBD1,TRBJ1-2,CASSPVPTGFDGYTF,TGTGCCAGCAGTCCCGTCCCGACAGGGTTCGACGGCTACACCTTC
TRBV6-6,few,-,TRBJ1-1,CASSYSELTGNTEAFF,TGTGCCAGCAGTTACTCGGAATTGACAGGGAACACTGAAGCTTTCTTT
TRBV5-1,few,-,TRBJ1-1,CASSLATVGSRTEAFF,TGCGCCAGCAGCTTGGCCACTGTAGGCAGCCGCACTGAAGCTTTCTTT
TRBV12-3/TRBV12-4,few,TRBD1,TRBJ1-5,CASRMGQGNQPQHF,TGTGCCAGCAGGATGGGACAGGGGAATCAGCCCCAGCATTTT
TRBV24-1,-,-,TRBJ2-1,CATSDSGFYEQFF,TGTGCCACCAGTGATTCGGGGTTCTATGAGCAGTTCTTC
TRBV7-8,many,TRBD2,TRBJ2-5,CASRRTSGGQQETQYF,TGTGCCAGCAGACGGACTAGCGGGGGGCAGCAAGAGACCCAGTACTTC
TRBV27,-,-,TRBJ2-7,CASSLSMALGYEQYF,TGTGCCAGCAGTTTATCAATGGCCCTAGGCTACGAGCAGTACTTC
TRBV7-2,-,-,TRBJ1-1,CASSKQAAFF,TGTGCCAGCAGTAAACAGGCAGCTTTCTTT
TRBV6-6,-,-,TRBJ2-5,CASSYSGGSGETQYF,TGTGCCAGCAGTTACTCGGGGGGATCGGGTGAGACCCAGTACTTC
TRBV9,once,-,TRBJ1-5,CASSAEGGSNQPQHF,TGTGCCAGCAGCGCAGAGGGGGGAAGCAATCAGCCCCAGCATTTT
TRBV6-5,few,-,TRBJ2-7,CASSPSLGYEQYF,TGTGCCAGCAGCCCCAGCTTGGGGTACGAGCAGTACTTC
TRBV6-6,few,-,TRBJ1-1,CASSYGGDRTEAFF,TGTGCCAGCAGTTACGGGGGGGATAGAACTGAAGCTTTCTTT
TRBV7-9,-,-,TRBJ1-3,CASSLNRSALSGNTIYF,TGTGCCAGCAGCTTGAATCGATCGGCACTCTCTGGAAACACCATATATTTT
TRBV7-2,-,TRBD2,TRBJ2-7,CASSLRSASGGPNSYEQYF,TGTGCCAGCAGCTTACGGTCGGCTAGCGGGGGCCCGAACTCCTACGAGCAGTACTTC
TRBV7-9,few,-,TRBJ1-2,CASSLMEQKNYGYTF,TGTGCCAGCAGCTTAATGGAACAGAAAAACTATGGCTACACCTTC
TRBV4-1,few,-,TRBJ1-1,CASSQEWGNTEAFF,TGCGCCAGCAGCCAAGAATGGGGGAACACTGAAGCTTTCTTT
TRBV19,few,-,TRBJ1-1,CASSISREAFF,TGTGCCAGTAGTATTTCCCGGGAAGCTTTCTTT
TRBV12-3/TRBV12-4,-,-,TRBJ1-2,CASSFLWINYGYTF,TGTGCCAGCAGTTTCCTATGGATCAACTATGGCTACACCTTC
TRBV6-4,-,-,TRBJ2-7,CASSRSVPQVIYEQYF,TGTGCCAGCAGTAGATCCGTCCCCCAGGTTATCTACGAGCAGTACTTC
TRBV12-3/TRBV12-4,-,-,TRBJ1-2,CASSFVRQAQDGYTF,TGTGCCAGCAGTTTCGTTAGACAGGCTCAGGATGGCTACACCTTC
TRBV7-2,-,-,TRBJ1-5,CASSLHYSNQPQHF,TGTGCCAGCAGCTTACACTATAGCAATCAGCCCCAGCATTTT
TRBV27,-,-,TRBJ2-1,CASSLRSVGNEQFF,TGTGCCAGCAGTTTAAGGTCCGTGGGGAATGAGCAGTTCTTC
TRBV6-5,-,-,TRBJ2-1,CASSYSMTRYYNEQFF,TGTGCCAGCAGTTATTCGATGACTAGATATTACAATGAGCAGTTCTTC
TRBV7-9,-,-,TRBJ2-1,CASSSRTASYNEQFF,TGTGCCAGCAGTTCCCGGACAGCCTCCTACAATGAGCAGTTCTTC
TRBV11-1,-,-,TRBJ1-1,CASSLTLMNTEAFF,TGTGCCAGCAGCTTAACGCTGATGAACACTGAAGCTTTCTTT
TRBV5-6,-,TRBD1,TRBJ1-5,CASSFTGDEYQPQHF,TGTGCCAGCAGCTTTACAGGGGACGAGTATCAGCCCCAGCATTTT
TRBV19,few,-,TRBJ2-1,CASSIGGGPYNEQFF,TGTGCCAGTAGTATAGGTGGGGGCCCCTACAATGAGCAGTTCTTC
TRBV2,-,-,TRBJ1-2,CASSVGEAFSNYGYTF,TGTGCCAGCAGTGTGGGAGAGGCTTTTTCTAACTATGGCTACACCTTC
TRBV2,-,-,TRBJ2-4,CASRGRAGVKNIQYF,TGTGCCAGCAGAGGCAGGGCAGGGGTCAAAAACATTCAGTACTTC
TRBV5-6,-,-,TRBJ1-4,CASSLDPGLDEKLFF,TGTGCCAGCAGCTTGGACCCAGGGTTGGATGAAAAACTGTTTTTT
TRBV7-8,-,-,TRBJ2-7,CASSTRPSASSYEQYF,TGTGCCAGCAGCACCCGACCGTCGGCCAGCTCCTACGAGCAGTACTTC
TRBV7-8,few,-,TRBJ2-7,CASSLGSGSRYEQYF,TGTGCCAGCAGCTTAGGGTCAGGGTCTCGTTACGAGCAGTACTTC
TRBV27,-,TRBD1,TRBJ1-2,CASSLGTEYGYTF,TGTGCCAGCAGTCTCGGGACAGAATATGGCTACACCTTC
TRBV7-4,-,-,TRBJ1-1,CASVWILGLNTEAFF,TGTGCCAGCGTTTGGATTCTCGGCCTGAACACTGAAGCTTTCTTT
TRBV6-1,few,-,TRBJ2-7,CASSPQGSPYEQYF,TGTGCCAGCAGTCCCCAGGGTAGTCCCTACGAGCAGTACTTC
TRBV28,-,-,TRBJ2-3,CASSWGRGTDTQYF,TGTGCCAGCAGTTGGGGACGGGGCACAGATACGCAGTATTTT
TRBV10-3,once,-,TRBJ2-2,CAISETSLRPNRELFF,TGTGCCATCAGTGAGACCTCCCTCCGACCTAACCGGGAGCTGTTTTTT
TRBV10-3,-,TRBD1,TRBJ1-5,CAISELQGYEPQHF,TGTGCCATCAGTGAGTTACAGGGGTACGAACCCCAGCATTTT
TRBV7-9,-,TRBD1,TRBJ2-7,CASIPGTGSYEQYF,TGTGCCAGCATCCCCGGGACAGGCTCCTACGAGCAGTACTTC
TRBV5-4,-,-,TRBJ1-1,CASSFGLGGTEAFF,TGTGCCAGCAGCTTTGGGCTGGGGGGTACTGAAGCTTTCTTT
TRBV10-3,few,-,TRBJ1-2,CAISESVGAGGRANYGYTF,TGTGCCATCAGTGAGTCCGTTGGGGCAGGAGGACGAGCTAACTATGGCTACACCTTC
TRBV6-2/TRBV6-3,few,-,TRBJ2-2,CASNDRDFTGELFF,TGTGCCAGCAACGATCGGGACTTCACCGGGGAGCTGTTTTTT
TRBV7-3,few,TRBD2,TRBJ2-1,CASSLRGGRLAENEQFF,TGTGCCAGCAGCTTACGAGGAGGTCGGCTAGCGGAAAATGAGCAGTTCTTC
TRBV29-1,-,-,TRBJ1-2,CSVGADKYGYTF,TGCAGCGTGGGAGCAGATAAATATGGCTACACCTTC
TRBV12-3/TRBV12-4,few,-,TRBJ2-1,CASSQGPRINEQFF,TGTGCCAGCAGCCAGGGGCCGCGGATCAATGAGCAGTTCTTC
TRBV5-5,-,-,TRBJ2-5,CASSLLGTVKETQYF,TGTGCCAGCAGCCTACTAGGGACTGTAAAAGAGACCCAGTACTTC
TRBV6-5,-,-,TRBJ1-1,CASSYGERNTEAFF,TGTGCCAGCAGTTACGGGGAGCGGAACACTGAAGCTTTCTTT